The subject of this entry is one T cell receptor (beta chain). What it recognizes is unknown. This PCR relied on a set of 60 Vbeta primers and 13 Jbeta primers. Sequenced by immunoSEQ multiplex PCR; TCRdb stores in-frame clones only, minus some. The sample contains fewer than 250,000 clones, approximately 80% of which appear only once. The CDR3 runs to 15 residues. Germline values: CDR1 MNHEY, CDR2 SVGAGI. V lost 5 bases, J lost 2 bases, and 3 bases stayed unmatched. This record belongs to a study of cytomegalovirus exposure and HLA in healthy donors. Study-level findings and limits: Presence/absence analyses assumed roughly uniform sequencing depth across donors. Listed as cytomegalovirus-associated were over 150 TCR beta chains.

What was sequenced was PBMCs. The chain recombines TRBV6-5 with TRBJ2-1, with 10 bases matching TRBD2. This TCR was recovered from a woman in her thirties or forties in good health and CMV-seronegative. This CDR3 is CASSRSGRAYNEQFF. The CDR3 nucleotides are TGTGCCAGCAGTCGGAGCGGGAGGGCCTACAATGAGCAGTTCTTC.